A single T cell receptor (beta chain) is shown here with its context. Its antigen is unknown. The V gene's germline CDR1 is SGDLS and CDR2 YYNGEE. The CDR3 runs 13 residues. With 0 bases removed from V and 6 bases from J, the gap between germline ends came to 9 bases. This entry is derived from a study of cytomegalovirus exposure and HLA in healthy donors. At the level of the study: The roughly 670 first-cohort repertoires shared a platform with the 110 or so validation repertoires, as reported in a later analysis. General study findings and limits: 150 to 200 TCR beta chains were listed as cytomegalovirus-associated. Subsequent analysis found a tendency for first-cohort TCR clusters to co-occur within the roughly 130 validation repertoires. Reportedly, cytomegalovirus status was diagnosed with high sensitivity and specificity.

Here immunoSEQ multiplex PCR was the method, and the copy in TCRdb shows in-frame clones only, minus some. The data show about 300,000 clones, with approximately 88% seen just once and over 0.85% held by the top ten. Sequencing was performed on PBMCs. This chain connects TRBV9 to TRBJ1-1; D is uncertain. The clonotype comes from a woman aged 18-29 years in good health and CMV-seronegative. The CDR3 here is CASSVGVRAEAFF. DNA of the CDR3: TGTGCCAGCAGCGTAGGGGTACGGGCTGAAGCTTTCTTT. The full variable domain, rest sourced from reference TRBV9 and TRBJ1-1, is DSGVTQTPKHLITATGQRVTLRCSPRSGDLSVYWYQQSLDQGLQFLIQYYNGEERAKGNILERFSAQQFPDLHSELNLSSLELGDSALYFCASSVGVRAEAFFGQGTRLTVV.